This TCR beta chain comes out of a study of T cells in Graves' hyperthyroidism and ophthalmopathy. This clonotype was detected many times. The V segment lost 4 bases and the J segment 5 bases; nucleotides outside the gene matches: 5. This CDR3 contains 12 residues. In germline, CDR1 is DFQATT, CDR2 SNEGSKA (reference sequence). The investigators amplified TCR beta CDR3 regions from RNA transcripts. First-round RT-PCR targeting the TCR CDR3 was performed with the HTBI primer set. Using its own MiXCR run on the multiplex PCR reads, TCRdb lists one record per CDR3 protein. The data contain under 750,000 distinct CDR3 sequences, roughly a sixth of them singletons.

The chain employs TRBV20-1 and TRBJ2-7, with TRBD1 identical over 7 bases. What was sequenced was blood. The receptor's source is a woman in her fifties or sixties with Graves' hyperthyroidism that later progressed to Graves' ophthalmopathy. The DNA for the CDR3 is TGCAGTGCTAACGACAGGGCGGACGAGCAGTACTTC. Translated: CSANDRADEQYF.